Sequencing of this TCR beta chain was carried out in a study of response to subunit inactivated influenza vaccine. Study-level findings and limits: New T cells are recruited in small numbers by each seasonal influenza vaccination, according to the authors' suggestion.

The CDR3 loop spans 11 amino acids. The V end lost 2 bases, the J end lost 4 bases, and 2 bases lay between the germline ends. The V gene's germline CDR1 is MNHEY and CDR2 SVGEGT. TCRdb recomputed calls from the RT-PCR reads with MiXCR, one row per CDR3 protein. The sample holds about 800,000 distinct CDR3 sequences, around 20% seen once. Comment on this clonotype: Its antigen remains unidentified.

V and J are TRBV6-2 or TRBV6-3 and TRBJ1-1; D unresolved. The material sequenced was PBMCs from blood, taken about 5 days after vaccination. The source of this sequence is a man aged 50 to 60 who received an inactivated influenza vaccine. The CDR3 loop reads CASSYPTEAFF. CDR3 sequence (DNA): TGTGCCAGCAGTTACCCCACTGAAGCTTTCTTT.